The 27 T cell receptor beta chains listed next were all sequenced from one sample in a study of shared clonotypes between healthy human individuals (dated by TCRdb to between 2020 and 2021). Library method: the immunoSEQ multiplex PCR assay. TCRdb stores this immuneACCESS table with in-frame sequences only. Part of the clones is absent; in the studies checked, under half of the shortfall reflects unresolved V genes, and no reason is known for the rest. This sample is represented by about a million clones; approximately 77% of them were singletons. The ten largest clonotypes hold roughly 0.83% of the sample. Sequenced input: memory CD4+ T cells from PBMCs. Explained via the paper, the cell subset or site label denotes: CD45RA-negative fraction. Source of these receptors: a man younger than 30 in good health. Some clones in this sample may be carry-over from other donors' samples.

J is TRBJ2-3 and V is TRBV4-3; no definite D call. This CDR3 is 15 amino acids long. Trimming left V 0 bases short and J 1 base short, with 8 bases between. Germline values: CDR1 LGHNA, CDR2 YSLEER. The CDR3 here is CASSQEWAGTDTQYF. In DNA, the CDR3 is TGCGCCAGCAGCCAAGAATGGGCAGGCACAGATACGCAGTATTTT.

This chain joins TRBV28 and TRBJ2-6, with D perhaps TRBD1 (5 bases). The CDR3 is 16 amino acids. Trimming shortened V by 5 bases and J by 2 bases, and 13 bases separated the two germline ends. CDR1 MDHEN and CDR2 SYDVKM come from the germline V gene. CDR3 sequence: CASSPDRPPGANVLTF. DNA of the CDR3: TGTGCCAGCAGTCCCGACAGACCCCCTGGGGCCAACGTCCTGACTTTC.

The CDR3 reads CASTELFGDTQYF. The CDR3 DNA reads as TGCGCCAGCACCGAATTATTTGGAGATACGCAGTATTTT. The chain recombines TRBV4-1 with TRBJ2-3, with D unclear. Trimming cost V 7 bases and J 5 bases, with 13 bases left between them. Looked up from germline, CDR1 is MGHRA and CDR2 is YSYEKL. The CDR3 is 13 amino acids.

The rearrangement uses TRBV2 and TRBJ2-1; 8 nucleotides line up with TRBD2. V trimming: 8 bases; J trimming: 6 bases; junction bases outside the gene matches: 6. Germline CDR1 is SNHLY and CDR2 is FYNNEI. CDR3 length: 13 residues. The CDR3 reads CASDRTSSNEQFF. CDR3 bases: TGTGCCAGCGACCGGACTAGCTCCAATGAGCAGTTCTTC.

This clone was observed at least ten times. The chain recombines TRBV25-1 with TRBJ2-3; tentatively, D is TRBD1 or TRBD2 (5 bases each). With 3 bases removed from V and 4 bases from J, the gap between germline ends came to 11 bases. Germline loops: CDR1 MGHDK, CDR2 SYGVNS. The CDR3 is made up of 14 amino acids. The CDR3 sequence: CASSDIRGADTQYF. The CDR3 DNA reads TGTGCCAGCAGTGACATCCGGGGCGCAGATACGCAGTATTTT.

This clone was seen a handful of times. V and J are TRBV5-8 and TRBJ1-5; tentative D call: TRBD1 (5 bases). CDR1 SGHTS and CDR2 YDEGEE come from the germline V gene. V was pared by 0 bases and J by 6 bases, with 16 bases between. This CDR3 region has 16 residues. The CDR3: CASSLGDRGGGQPQHF. CDR3 DNA: TGTGCCAGCAGCTTGGGGGACCGGGGAGGCGGTCAGCCCCAGCATTTT.

The genes are TRBV5-4 and TRBJ2-3, with TRBD2 as a possible D gene (5 bases). Germline V gene lookup returns CDR1 SGHNT and CDR2 YYREEE (reference sequence). Trimming shortened V by 1 base and J by 1 base, and 13 bases separated the two germline ends. The CDR3 length is 16 residues. CDR3 sequence: CASSLSRMRGTDTQYF. Written as DNA, the CDR3 is TGTGCCAGCAGCTTGAGTCGGATGAGGGGCACAGATACGCAGTATTTT.

The chain joins TRBV7-8 to TRBJ2-1; TRBD2 might be the D (7 bases). The germline V gene encodes CDR1 SGHVS and CDR2 FQNEAQ. The length of the CDR3 is 15 residues. V lost 3 bases and J 4 bases, leaving 13 bases between the germline ends. The CDR3 loop is CASSFNRGAYNEQFF. The CDR3 region has the DNA TGTGCCAGCAGCTTTAACCGGGGGGCTTACAATGAGCAGTTCTTC.

For this clone: A much larger clone differs from this one at a single base, so this may be a read error. V gene TRBV7-2 combines with J gene TRBJ1-1, with 10 positions matching TRBD1. The length of the CDR3 is 13 residues. In germline, CDR1 is SGHTA, CDR2 FQGNSA. CDR3 bases: TGTGTCAGCAGCCGTGGACAGGGGGCTGAAGCTTTCTTT. Residues: CVSSRGQGAEAFF.

The rearrangement joins TRBV5-1 to TRBJ2-7, with D perhaps assigned TRBD1 or TRBD2 (5 bases each). CDR3 length: 14 amino acids. Germline V gene lookup returns CDR1 SGHRS and CDR2 YFSETQ. Trimming stripped 4 bases from V and 0 bases from J, with 11 bases between. As DNA, the CDR3 is TGCGCCAGCAGCGTGGGACCGTTCTCCTACGAGCAGTACTTC. This encodes CASSVGPFSYEQYF.

The V call is TRBV18, the J call TRBJ1-3, with 11 positions matching TRBD1. The V and J ends lost 1 base and 0 bases, in that order; junction bases with no gene match: 2. This CDR3 contains 17 residues. Looked up from germline, CDR1 is KGHSH and CDR2 is LQKENI. The CDR3 here is CASSPRGQGASGNTIYF. CDR3 coding DNA: TGTGCCAGCTCACCACGAGGACAGGGGGCCTCTGGAAACACCATATATTTT.

With respect to this clone: At one end, the junction sequence differs from germline, possibly due to a read error. This chain uses TRBV5-5 with TRBJ1-1; D is uncertain. The germline V gene encodes CDR1 SGHKS and CDR2 YYEKEE (reference sequence). The CDR3 has 13 residues. The CDR3 is CASSFNTPTEAFF. DNA for the CDR3: TGTGCCAGCAGCTTTAATACCCCCACTGAGGCTTTCTTT.

V usage is TRBV11-2 and J usage is TRBJ2-7; 9 bases map to TRBD1. The V and J ends lost 3 bases and 3 bases, in that order; junction bases with no gene match: 6. This CDR3 is built from 15 residues. CDR1 is SGHAT and CDR2 is FQNNGV in the germline V gene. In DNA form, the CDR3 reads TGTGCCAGCAGCTTTGGGACAGGGATCAACTACGAGCAGTACTTC. Encoded protein: CASSFGTGINYEQYF.

V gene TRBV5-4 combines with J gene TRBJ2-3; TRBD2 is a possible D gene (5 bases). The ends were cut back, 3 bases at V and 6 bases at J, with 14 bases in the middle. Germline V gene sequence: CDR1 SGHNT, CDR2 YYREEE (reference sequence). This CDR3 has 14 residues. In nucleotides, the CDR3 is TGTGCCAGCAGCTCAGAGGGTCATGGTGATACGCAGTATTTT. Residues: CASSSEGHGDTQYF.

The chain employs TRBV9 and TRBJ2-5; a possible D gene is TRBD1 (6 bases). The germline V gene encodes CDR1 SGDLS and CDR2 YYNGEE. The CDR3 is made up of 15 amino acids. The ends were cut back, 0 bases at V and 2 bases at J, with 11 bases in the middle. The CDR3 sequence: CASSVAGALQETQYF. The CDR3 DNA is TGTGCCAGCAGCGTAGCAGGGGCGCTGCAAGAGACCCAGTACTTC.

The gene calls are TRBV28 and TRBJ2-2; D is uncertain. The CDR3 totals 13 residues. V lost 2 bases, J lost 4 bases, and 5 bases lay in between. Germline-derived CDR1 and CDR2 are MDHEN and SYDVKM. The CDR3 coding sequence is TGTGCCAGCAGTTTAGTTCGCACCGGGGAGCTGTTTTTT. Protein sequence: CASSLVRTGELFF. The whole variable domain, remainder taken from reference TRBV28 and TRBJ2-2, is DVKVTQSSRYLVKRTGEKVFLECVQDMDHENMFWYRQDPGLGLRLIYFSYDVKMKEKGDIPEGYSVSREKKERFSLILESASTNQTSMYLCASSLVRTGELFFGEGSRLTVL.

This clone was recorded a few times. The chain links TRBV5-6 to TRBJ2-7; 7 bases agree with TRBD1. CDR3 size: 13 residues. Germline V CDR1 and CDR2: SGHDT, YYEEEE. The trim removed 4 bases at V and 5 bases at J, leaving 6 bases unmatched. The CDR3 loop reads CASSLDRSHEQYF. The CDR3 nucleotides read TGTGCCAGCAGCCTGGACAGGTCCCACGAGCAGTACTTC.

J is TRBJ1-3 and V is TRBV30; no clear D. The length of the CDR3 is 12 residues. V was trimmed by 8 bases and J by 2 bases, leaving 10 bases between them. Germline V lookup: CDR1 GTSNPN, CDR2 SVGIG (reference sequence). Here the CDR3 reads CARGIPGNTIYF. CDR3 nucleotides: TGTGCCAGAGGGATTCCTGGAAACACCATATATTTT.

The V call is TRBV7-9, the J call TRBJ2-3; 9 nucleotides align to TRBD2. With 5 bases clipped from V and 8 bases from J, the junction kept 11 bases outside the gene matches. The CDR3 sequence is 15 residues long. The germline V gene has CDR1 SEHNR and CDR2 FQNEAQ (reference sequence). The DNA of the CDR3 is TGTGCCAGCAGCCTAGGGGCGGGAGGGCCAGGTACGCAGTATTTT. It yields the protein CASSLGAGGPGTQYF.

About this clone itself: Since the CDR3 does not end with the conserved phenylalanine or tryptophan, this likely comes from a read error. The DNA is omitted, as the CDR3 cannot be located on it reliably, and the CDR3 follows TCRdb's listing. The chain has TRBV27 and TRBJ2-6. Inclusive of both ends, the CDR3 amounts to 17 amino acids. CDR1 is MNHEY and CDR2 is SMNVEV in the germline V gene (reference sequence). The CDR3 loop reads CASSPNNNRDGNLRAVL.

The chain couples TRBV19 to TRBJ1-5; the D is unclear. Looked up from germline, CDR1 is LNHDA and CDR2 is SQIVND (reference sequence). This CDR3 is 16 amino acids long. V lost 3 bases and J lost 4, with 16 bases in between. CDR3 loop: CASSIGLTTLNQPQHF. CDR3 nucleotides: TGTGCCAGTAGTATCGGACTGACAACTTTAAATCAGCCCCAGCATTTT.

The table lists this clone with a count of one. This chain joins TRBV5-5 and TRBJ1-1, with no clear D. This CDR3 comprises 14 residues. Trimming removed 3 bases at V and 0 bases at J, with 9 bases between. CDR1 is SGHKS, CDR2 YYEKEE, per germline (reference sequence). CDR3 bases: TGTGCCAGCAGCTCAATGAACGTGAACACTGAAGCTTTCTTT. This gives the protein CASSSMNVNTEAFF.

The chain is built from TRBV18 and TRBJ1-2, with 7 positions matching TRBD1. This CDR3 has 15 residues. CDR1 is KGHSH, CDR2 LQKENI, per germline. J lost 4 bases, V lost 1 base, and 6 bases had no gene match. Here the CDR3 reads CASSPLETGIYGYTF. In DNA, the CDR3 is TGTGCCAGCTCACCACTTGAGACAGGGATCTATGGCTACACCTTC.

This chain connects TRBV29-1 to TRBJ1-2, with unresolved D. V was trimmed by 3 bases and J by 2 bases, leaving 16 bases between them. Germline CDR1 and CDR2: SQVTM and ANQGSEA. This CDR3 is built from 15 residues. The CDR3 sequence is CSVEIIRAINYGYTF. The CDR3 bases are TGCAGCGTTGAGATTATACGGGCTATCAACTATGGCTACACCTTC.

This clone has more than one count but fewer than ten. This same CDR3 is encoded by further DNA sequences in the sample. The chain has TRBV27 and TRBJ2-5, with D possibly matching TRBD2 (6 bases). Germline V gene data show CDR1 as MNHEY and CDR2 as SMNVEV (reference sequence). The CDR3 length is 13 residues. V gave up 3 bases and J gave up 4 bases, with 9 bases separating them. CDR3 nucleotide sequence: TGTGCCAGCAGTTTGCGGGGCGGAGAGACCCAGTACTTC. Translation gives CASSLRGGETQYF.

The chain joins TRBV2 to TRBJ2-2; D not resolved. The V gene lost 1 base and the J gene lost 2 bases, with 5 bases spanning the gap. CDR3 length: 14 amino acids. The germline V gene has CDR1 SNHLY and CDR2 FYNNEI. The CDR3 reads CASSEDSNTGELFF. As DNA, the CDR3 is TGTGCCAGCAGTGAAGATTCAAACACCGGGGAGCTGTTTTTT.

The chain combines TRBV7-3 with TRBJ2-7; 9 nucleotides line up with TRBD1. V trimming: 4 bases; J trimming: 4 bases; junction bases outside the gene matches: 5. This CDR3 contains 14 residues. Germline loops: CDR1 SGHTA, CDR2 FQGTGA. DNA for the CDR3: TGTGCCAGCAGCTCAGACAGGGGGGTTTACGAGCAGTACTTC. Its translation is CASSSDRGVYEQYF.